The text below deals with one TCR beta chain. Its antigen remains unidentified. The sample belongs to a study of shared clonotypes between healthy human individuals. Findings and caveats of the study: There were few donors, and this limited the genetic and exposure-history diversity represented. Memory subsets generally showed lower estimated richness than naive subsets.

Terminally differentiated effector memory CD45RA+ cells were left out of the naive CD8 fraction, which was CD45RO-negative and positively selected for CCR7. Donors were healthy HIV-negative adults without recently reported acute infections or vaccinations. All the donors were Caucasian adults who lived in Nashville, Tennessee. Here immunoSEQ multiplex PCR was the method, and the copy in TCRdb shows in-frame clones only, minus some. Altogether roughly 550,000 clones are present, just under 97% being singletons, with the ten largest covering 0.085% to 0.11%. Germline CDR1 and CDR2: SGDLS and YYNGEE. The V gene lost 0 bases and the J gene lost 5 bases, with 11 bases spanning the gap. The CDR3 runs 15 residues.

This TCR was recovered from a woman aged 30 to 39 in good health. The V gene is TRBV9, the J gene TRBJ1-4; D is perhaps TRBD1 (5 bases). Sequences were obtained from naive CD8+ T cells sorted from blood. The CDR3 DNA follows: TGTGCCAGCAGCGTAGCTACGGGGGTAAATGAAAAACTGTTTTTT. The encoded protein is CASSVATGVNEKLFF.